This entry features one T cell receptor beta chain sequence. The data derive from a study of monozygotic twins with cystic fibrosis. Sequencing was performed with immunoSEQ multiplex PCR; in TCRdb, only in-frame clones are kept and a portion is missing. The sample includes about 32,000 clones, more than 85% of them seen just once. Trimming cost V 4 bases and J 6 bases, with 4 bases left between them. This CDR3 spans 11 amino acids. Germline lookup yields CDR1 SGDLS and CDR2 YYNGEE. The chain is built from TRBV9 and TRBJ2-2; D is undetermined. This clonotype was obtained from a girl aged 2 to 9 with cystic fibrosis. Sequenced input: blood. The CDR3 spells CASSRAGELFF. For the CDR3, the DNA is TGTGCCAGCAGCCGTGCCGGGGAGCTGTTTTTT.